Presented here are 21 T cell receptor beta chains from one specimen sequenced in a study of identifying expanded T cells in peripheral blood. Here immunoSEQ multiplex PCR was the method, and the copy in TCRdb shows in-frame clones only, minus some. The sample consists of 75,000 to 90,000 clones, just under 85% of them appearing once. The sample taken for sequencing was blood. These receptors all come from a person aged 18 to 70 in good health.

The chain carries TRBV28 and TRBJ2-4; 7 bases align to TRBD1. This CDR3 is built from 15 residues. Germline CDR1 is MDHEN and CDR2 is SYDVKM. V lost 8 bases and J lost 0; bases outside the gene matches: 7. The DNA of the CDR3 is TGTGCCAGCCGTCAGGGACAGCTAGCCAAAAACATTCAGTACTTC. It yields the protein CASRQGQLAKNIQYF. Complete variable domain (other parts from reference TRBV28 and TRBJ2-4): DVKVTQSSRYLVKRTGEKVFLECVQDMDHENMFWYRQDPGLGLRLIYFSYDVKMKEKGDIPEGYSVSREKKERFSLILESASTNQTSMYLCASRQGQLAKNIQYFGAGTRLSVL.

This clone was picked up one time. The chain employs TRBV29-1 and TRBJ2-5; D is uncertain. Germline V gene data show CDR1 as SQVTM and CDR2 as ANQGSEA. The CDR3 consists of 13 residues. The V end lost 2 bases, the J end lost 1 base, and 8 bases lay between the germline ends. The CDR3 is CSVERVSQETQYF. The CDR3 DNA reads TGCAGCGTTGAAAGGGTGTCCCAAGAGACCCAGTACTTC.

V is TRBV25-1 and J is TRBJ2-5; no reliable D call. From germline, CDR1 is MGHDK and CDR2 SYGVNS. This CDR3 contains 14 residues. V shed 4 bases and J shed 4 bases, with 13 bases lying between them. CDR3 protein: CASSGIIPGETQYF. The CDR3 DNA is TGTGCCAGCAGTGGGATCATCCCCGGAGAGACCCAGTACTTC.

The chain carries TRBV27 and TRBJ2-3; 9 bases align to TRBD2. The CDR3 spans 17 residues. Germline values: CDR1 MNHEY, CDR2 SMNVEV (reference sequence). V lost 2 bases to trimming and J lost 3 bases; unmatched junction nucleotides: 9. In DNA, the CDR3 is TGTGCCAGCAGTTTAGATCCCTTAGCGGGAGTGACAGATACGCAGTATTTT. This codes for CASSLDPLAGVTDTQYF.

The chain employs TRBV6-1 and TRBJ2-3; 8 nucleotides align to TRBD1. V lost 5 bases, J lost 4 bases, and 8 bases stayed unmatched. The CDR3 runs 15 residues. The germline V gene encodes CDR1 MNHNS and CDR2 SASEGT. CDR3 in DNA: TGTGCCAGCAGTACCAGCTGGACAGGGTCAGATACGCAGTATTTT. Encoded protein: CASSTSWTGSDTQYF.

The chain employs TRBV14 and TRBJ2-1, with TRBD2 matching over 9 bases. Germline V gene data show CDR1 as SGHDN and CDR2 as FVKESK. V lost 0 bases to trimming and J lost 5 bases; unmatched junction nucleotides: 8. The CDR3 is 17 residues long. DNA for the CDR3: TGTGCCAGCAGCCAAGATAATCTCCTAGCGGGAAACAATGAGCAGTTCTTC. This sequence encodes CASSQDNLLAGNNEQFF.

The chain carries TRBV19 and TRBJ1-1; D perhaps matches TRBD1 (5 bases). Trimming left V 2 bases short and J 1 base short, with 11 bases between. The germline gives CDR1 LNHDA, CDR2 SQIVND (reference sequence). This CDR3 has 15 residues. CDR3 sequence reads: CASSIPRRENTEAFF. The CDR3 region has the DNA TGTGCCAGTAGTATACCTCGCAGGGAGAACACTGAAGCTTTCTTT.

This chain links TRBV2 with TRBJ2-3; TRBD1 matches 8 bases. Germline CDR1 SNHLY, CDR2 FYNNEI. The CDR3 has 14 amino acids. The CDR3 DNA follows: TGTGCACTGGGGGGACAGGCCGCACAAGGGGGGCAGTATTTT. It translates to CALGGQAAQGGQYF.

This sequence joins TRBV14 and TRBJ2-1; the D is unclear. CDR1 is SGHDN and CDR2 is FVKESK in the germline V gene. This CDR3 is 12 amino acids long. The V and J ends lost 3 bases and 9 bases respectively, with 9 bases between them. The CDR3 nucleotides read TGTGCCAGCAGCCATGGGTTGGTTGAGCAGTTCTTC. It specifies CASSHGLVEQFF.

V is TRBV28 and J is TRBJ2-5; 9 positions match TRBD1. CDR3 length: 16 residues. Unmatched junction bases numbered 10, after V lost 3 bases and J lost 5 bases. The germline CDR1 and CDR2 sequences are MDHEN and SYDVKM. For the CDR3, the DNA is TGTGCCAGCAGTTTTCTTGCGGGACAGGGAGGGGAGACCCAGTACTTC. Translated: CASSFLAGQGGETQYF.

This chain connects TRBV13 to TRBJ2-3; TRBD1 matches at 9 bases. This CDR3 has 16 residues. Looked up from germline, CDR1 is PRHDT and CDR2 is FYEKMQ (reference sequence). V was clipped by 5 bases and J by 0 bases; unmatched bases: 6. The CDR3, as DNA: TGTGCCAGCAGCCCGTGGGACAGGGCGAGCACAGATACGCAGTATTTT. This sequence encodes CASSPWDRASTDTQYF.

Here the CDR3 DNA reads TGTGCCAGCAGTTTCAGGGGCGTTATAGTATATGGCTACACCTTC. Translating it yields CASSFRGVIVYGYTF. V and J are TRBV28 and TRBJ1-2; D perhaps matches TRBD1 (6 bases). V lost 3 bases and J 5 bases, leaving 16 bases between the germline ends. CDR3 length: 15 residues. Germline CDR1 MDHEN, CDR2 SYDVKM.

The CDR3 is CASSHTDTQYF. CDR3 in DNA: TGTGCCAGCAGCCACACAGATACGCAGTATTTT. The gene calls are TRBV11-3 and TRBJ2-3; D is unclear. This CDR3 is built from 11 residues. V was clipped by 5 bases and J by 2 bases, with 2 bases between them. Germline V gives CDR1 SGHNT, CDR2 YENEEA.

The chain is built from TRBV6-6 and TRBJ2-1; TRBD1 matches 8 bases. The V gene's germline CDR1 is MNHNY and CDR2 SVGAGI (reference sequence). This CDR3 has 15 amino acids. V lost 10 bases, J lost 4 bases, and 12 bases stayed unmatched. CDR3 nucleotides: TGTGCCACCGTGGATACAGGGGGAAATTACAATGAGCAGTTCTTC. Its protein product is CATVDTGGNYNEQFF.

A few counts support this clone. The genes are TRBV6-5 and TRBJ2-5; D may be TRBD2 (6 bases). The CDR3 is 14 residues long. V was pared by 6 bases and J by 1 base, with 12 bases between. CDR1 and CDR2 (germline): MNHEY, SVGAGI. DNA for the CDR3: TGTGCCAGCAGATCGCTAGCGACCCAAGAGACCCAGTACTTC. Protein: CASRSLATQETQYF.

J is TRBJ1-3 and V is TRBV7-2; D might be TRBD1 (5 bases). This CDR3 has 15 residues. CDR1 and CDR2 (germline): SGHTA, FQGNSA. V shed 5 bases and J shed 11 bases, with 22 bases lying between them. CDR3 DNA sequence: TGTGCCAGCAGCCCAGGATACGGGGAAGGGGATCCCATATATTTT. Residues: CASSPGYGEGDPIYF.

This chain links TRBV6-5 with TRBJ2-3; 7 bases match TRBD1. This CDR3 contains 13 residues. After removal of 6 bases from V and 5 bases from J, the junction contained 5 bases not matched to a gene. Per the germline V gene, CDR1 is MNHEY and CDR2 is SVGAGI. The CDR3 DNA is TGTGCCAGCAGCCGAAACAGGGGAGATACGCAGTATTTT. Translated: CASSRNRGDTQYF.

The V and J genes are TRBV6-1 and TRBJ1-5; perhaps TRBD1 as D (5 bases). V lost 10 bases to trimming and J lost 0 bases, with 13 bases between them. CDR1 MNHNS and CDR2 SASEGT come from the germline V gene. The CDR3 sequence is 14 residues long. In DNA, the CDR3 is TGTGCCACCCGGGGGACGGCTAGCAATCAGCCCCAGCATTTT. Its protein product is CATRGTASNQPQHF.

The chain links TRBV5-6 to TRBJ2-5, with unresolved D. V lost 0 bases to trimming and J lost 0 bases, with 12 bases between them. Germline loops: CDR1 SGHDT, CDR2 YYEEEE. CDR3 length equals 16 residues. The CDR3 loop is CASSLEGSPNQETQYF. The CDR3 DNA reads TGTGCCAGCAGCTTGGAGGGTAGCCCCAACCAAGAGACCCAGTACTTC.

This chain joins TRBV5-6 and TRBJ2-1; 8 positions match TRBD1. Germline CDR1 SGHDT, CDR2 YYEEEE. The trim removed 4 bases at V and 9 bases at J, leaving 18 bases unmatched. This CDR3 is built from 17 residues. Here the CDR3 DNA reads TGTGCCAGCAGCCAAGCCAACAGGGGGTTAGAGGTTGGTGAGCAGTTCTTC. Its protein is CASSQANRGLEVGEQFF.

This chain joins TRBV7-3 and TRBJ2-1; D might be TRBD2 (7 bases). This CDR3 is 15 amino acids long. The V end was cut by 9 bases, the J end by 5 bases, with 20 bases between. Germline V lookup: CDR1 SGHTA, CDR2 FQGTGA. The CDR3 sequence: CASGTAGRGNNEQFF. CDR3 in DNA: TGTGCCAGTGGAACCGCGGGGAGGGGGAACAATGAGCAGTTCTTC.